These 15 T cell receptor beta chains were all obtained from the same sample, sequenced in a study of blood T cell repertoires in COVID-19. TCRdb's copy holds only in-frame clones and misses some; the assay was immunoSEQ multiplex PCR. The sample contains more than 150,000 clones, about 77% of which appear only once. Sequencing input: peripheral blood. These receptor sequences come from a woman at least 80 years old with active or convalescent COVID-19.

J is TRBJ1-1 and V is TRBV3-1 (or the pseudogene TRBV3-2); D gene ambiguous. Deletions cut 0 bases from V and 5 bases from J, with 10 bases between. The germline CDR1 and CDR2 sequences are LGHDT and YNNKEL (reference sequence). The CDR3 contains 14 residues. The CDR3 nucleotides read TGTGCCAGCAGCCAAGATCCGGTTGAGACTGAAGCTTTCTTT. Amino acids: CASSQDPVETEAFF.

The chain joins TRBV5-1 to TRBJ2-7; D is perhaps TRBD1 (6 bases). CDR1 is SGHRS, CDR2 YFSETQ, per germline. The V end was cut by 0 bases, the J end by 4 bases, with 17 bases between. The CDR3 has 16 amino acids. CDR3 sequence (DNA): TGCGCCAGCAGCTTGGGTGTTTCGTCACAGGGTTACGAGCAGTACTTC. Translation gives CASSLGVSSQGYEQYF.

The chain combines TRBV2 with TRBJ2-5; maybe TRBD2 (6 bases). The germline CDR1 and CDR2 sequences are SNHLY and FYNNEI. The CDR3 has 15 residues. V was shortened by 6 bases and J by 4 bases, with 18 bases between the two germline ends. In DNA, the CDR3 is TGTGCCAGCAGCGCCCGCGGGGTGAAAGGAGAGACCCAGTACTTC. This translates into CASSARGVKGETQYF.

J is TRBJ2-3 and V is TRBV6-5, with D possibly being TRBD1 (6 bases). V was cut by 11 bases and J by 6 bases, with 21 bases left in between. The V gene's germline CDR1 is MNHEY and CDR2 SVGAGI. The CDR3 has 14 residues. The CDR3 bases are TGTGCCGTCTCCCGGGACACCAATTCGGATACGCAGTATTTT. Translation gives CAVSRDTNSDTQYF.

The V gene is TRBV23-1, the J gene TRBJ1-3; 7 bases agree with TRBD1. TRBV23-1 is treated as an ORF (open reading frame) with a function not yet certain. This CDR3 region has 21 residues. V gave up 2 bases and J gave up 0 bases; unmatched junction bases: 19. The CDR3 bases are TGCGCCAGCAGTCAACGCCGGGACAGCCCTTCTCCAACAATCTCTGGAAACACCATATATTTT. Translated: CASSQRRDSPSPTISGNTIYF.

V is TRBV27 and J is TRBJ1-4; a possible D gene is TRBD1 (5 bases). The germline V and J ends were trimmed by 3 bases and 12 bases, with 8 bases remaining between them. CDR1 and CDR2 (germline): MNHEY, SMNVEV (reference sequence). CDR3 length equals 11 residues. CDR3 protein: CASSFGGELFF. DNA of the CDR3: TGTGCCAGCAGTTTTGGAGGGGAACTGTTTTTT.

The rearrangement links TRBV6-5 to TRBJ2-7; possible D gene TRBD1, 6 bases. The CDR3 contains 13 residues. The V and J ends lost 6 bases and 5 bases respectively, with 14 bases between them. Looked up from germline, CDR1 is MNHEY and CDR2 is SVGAGI. CDR3 in amino acids: CASRVQGSHEQYF. DNA for the CDR3: TGTGCCAGCAGGGTACAGGGCTCGCACGAGCAGTACTTC.

This clone has just a few counts. The chain employs TRBV7-6 and TRBJ2-7, with TRBD1 matching over 9 bases. This CDR3 comprises 15 residues. CDR1 SGHVS and CDR2 FNYEAQ come from the germline V gene. Germline trimming cut 2 bases from V and 2 bases from J; bases unmatched to any gene: 4. The CDR3 DNA follows: TGTGCCAGCAGCTTAAGGGGACAGGGCACCTACGAGCAGTACTTC. This encodes CASSLRGQGTYEQYF.

V is TRBV28 and J is TRBJ1-1; unclear D gene. This CDR3 is built from 11 residues. The germline V and J ends were trimmed by 5 bases and 7 bases, with 8 bases remaining between them. Looked up from germline, CDR1 is MDHEN and CDR2 is SYDVKM. The DNA for the CDR3 is TGTGCCAGCAGTGGAGGAGATGAAGCTTTCTTT. As protein: CASSGGDEAFF.

The CDR3 sequence: CASSLEVAGADTEAFF. CDR3 in DNA: TGTGCCAGCAGCTTAGAAGTGGCGGGGGCGGATACTGAAGCTTTCTTT. The V call is TRBV11-2, the J call TRBJ1-1, with D possibly matching TRBD1 (6 bases). The germline gives CDR1 SGHAT, CDR2 FQNNGV. Trimming removed 0 bases from V and 5 bases from J, with 16 bases in between. The CDR3 spans 16 residues. The full variable domain, with the rest looked up from reference TRBV11-2 and TRBJ1-1, is EAGVAQSPRYKIIEKRQSVAFWCNPISGHATLYWYQQILGQGPKLLIQFQNNGVVDDSQLPKDRFSAERLKGVDSTLKIQPAKLEDSAVYLCASSLEVAGADTEAFFGQGTRLTVV.

This clone was seen more than once but under ten times. The CDR3 DNA reads as TGTGCCAGCAGCCTAGGGGGACAGGGGGCTCAGGGTCAGCCCCAGCATTTT. As protein: CASSLGGQGAQGQPQHF. The chain couples TRBV5-6 to TRBJ1-5, with 12 nucleotides matching TRBD1. The CDR3 sequence is 17 residues long. The V gene end was trimmed by 4 bases and the J gene end by 6 bases; junction bases not matched to a gene: 11. Germline V gives CDR1 SGHDT, CDR2 YYEEEE.

J is TRBJ2-3 and V is TRBV18, with D tentatively TRBD1 (6 bases). The CDR3 sequence is 15 residues long. Trimming removed 5 bases from V and 0 bases from J, with 12 bases in between. Per germline, CDR1 KGHSH and CDR2 LQKENI. The CDR3 bases are TGTGCCAGCTCATACCGACAGGACAGCACAGATACGCAGTATTTT. Translation: CASSYRQDSTDTQYF.

The chain combines TRBV5-4 with TRBJ2-7, with TRBD1 identical over 11 bases. The length of the CDR3 is 15 residues. The J segment lost 3 bases and the V segment lost 4 bases, leaving 6 bases of the junction unmatched. Germline CDR1 SGHNT, CDR2 YYREEE (reference sequence). The DNA for the CDR3 is TGTGCCAGCAGCCCTGGGACAGGGGGTCTCTACGAGCAGTACTTC. Residues: CASSPGTGGLYEQYF.

V usage is TRBV30 and J usage is TRBJ2-7, with 9 bases identical to TRBD1. Germline V gene sequence: CDR1 GTSNPN, CDR2 SVGIG (reference sequence). CDR3 length: 13 amino acids. The CDR3 nucleotides read TGTGCTGCTGACAGGGGGAGCTCCTACGAGCAGTACTTC. This sequence encodes CAADRGSSYEQYF.

The chain couples TRBV5-1 to TRBJ2-5; TRBD1 matches at 9 bases. Losses at the gene ends were 2 bases for V and 5 bases for J; bases not matched to a gene: 7. CDR1 SGHRS and CDR2 YFSETQ come from the germline V gene. The CDR3 runs 15 residues. In DNA, the CDR3 is TGCGCCAGCAGCTTCAACAGGGGGCTAGAGGAGACCCAGTACTTC. This encodes CASSFNRGLEETQYF.